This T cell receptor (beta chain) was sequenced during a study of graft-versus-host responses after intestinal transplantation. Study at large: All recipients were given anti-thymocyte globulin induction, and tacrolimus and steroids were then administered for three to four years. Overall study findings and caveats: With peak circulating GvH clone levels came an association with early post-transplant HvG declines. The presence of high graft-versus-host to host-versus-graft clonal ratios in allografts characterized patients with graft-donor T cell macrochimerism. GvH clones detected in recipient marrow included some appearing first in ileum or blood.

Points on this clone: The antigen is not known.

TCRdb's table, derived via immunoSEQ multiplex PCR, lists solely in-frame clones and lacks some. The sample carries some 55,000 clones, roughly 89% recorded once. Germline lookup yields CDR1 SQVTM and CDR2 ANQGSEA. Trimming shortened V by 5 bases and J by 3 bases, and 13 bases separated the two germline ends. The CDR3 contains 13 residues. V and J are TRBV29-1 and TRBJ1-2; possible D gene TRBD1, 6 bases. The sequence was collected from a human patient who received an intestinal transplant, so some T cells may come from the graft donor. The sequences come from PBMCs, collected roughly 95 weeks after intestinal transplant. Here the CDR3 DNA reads TGCAGCGTTCCAGGGGCCCGCGACTATGGCTACACCTTC. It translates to CSVPGARDYGYTF.